The next 6 T cell receptor beta chains were all read from a single sample in a study of vaccination effects on CD4 cells after COVID-19. Data came from immunoSEQ multiplex PCR; TCRdb stores just in-frame clones and leaves some out. This table holds about 28,000 clones, approximately 71% found once. What these receptors recognize is not known. After expansion with viral peptide pools in the ViraFEST assay, antigen-specific CD4+ T cells were sequenced. Upon completion of about eleven days in culture, CD4+ T cells were isolated. Either the BNT162b2 or mRNA-1273 vaccine was given to participants in two doses. Source: CD4+ T cells from PBMCs cultured with HCoV-NL63 spike peptides, taken after COVID-19 vaccination. The source of these receptors is a human donor who received a COVID-19 vaccine.

The rearrangement uses TRBV15 and TRBJ2-5; D is tentatively TRBD1 or TRBD2 (5 bases each). CDR1 is LNHNV, CDR2 YYDKDF, per germline (reference sequence). This CDR3 has 15 residues. V was cut by 7 bases and J by 5 bases, with 20 bases left in between. The CDR3 loop is CATKSGRTGRETQYF. CDR3 sequence (DNA): TGTGCCACCAAGTCTGGGCGAACGGGGCGGGAGACCCAGTACTTC.

V is TRBV19 and J is TRBJ2-3; possibly TRBD2 for D (5 bases). CDR3 length: 12 residues. Germline CDR1 is LNHDA and CDR2 is SQIVND (reference sequence). Trimming pared 2 bases from V and 6 bases from J, leaving 6 bases between. The chain's CDR3 is CASSIRGDTQYF. CDR3 nucleotide sequence: TGTGCCAGTAGTATAAGAGGGGATACGCAGTATTTT.

This chain joins TRBV19 and TRBJ1-2; D is perhaps TRBD1 (6 bases). V gave up 7 bases and J gave up 7 bases, with 19 bases separating them. The CDR3 has 14 residues. Germline V gene sequence: CDR1 LNHDA, CDR2 SQIVND (reference sequence). The DNA for the CDR3 is TGTGCCAGTACCCCGACAGGCATTCTTCCTGGCTACACCTTC. This gives the protein CASTPTGILPGYTF.

This sequence joins TRBV9 and TRBJ1-2; D is perhaps TRBD1 (5 bases). Germline-derived CDR1 and CDR2 are SGDLS and YYNGEE. The V end was cut by 1 base, the J end by 3 bases, with 13 bases between. The CDR3 contains 15 residues. CDR3 bases: TGTGCCAGCAGCGTACGACTTCGGGGGGACTATGGCTACACCTTC. It codes for CASSVRLRGDYGYTF.

The chain employs TRBV5-1 and TRBJ2-1, with 8 positions matching TRBD1. The CDR3 consists of 13 residues. V shed 2 bases, J shed 10 bases, and the junction held 5 bases outside the gene matches. Germline-derived CDR1 and CDR2 are SGHRS and YFSETQ. The CDR3 loop reads CASSFTGQGEQFF. In nucleotides, the CDR3 is TGCGCCAGCAGCTTTACAGGACAGGGCGAGCAGTTCTTC.

V is TRBV2 and J is TRBJ1-5; D call uncertain. Trimming stripped 5 bases from V and 4 bases from J, with 15 bases between. CDR1 and CDR2 (germline): SNHLY, FYNNEI. The CDR3 loop spans 15 amino acids. CDR3 loop: CASSPQRTVNQPQHF. As DNA, the CDR3 is TGTGCCAGCAGTCCACAACGGACCGTAAATCAGCCCCAGCATTTT.